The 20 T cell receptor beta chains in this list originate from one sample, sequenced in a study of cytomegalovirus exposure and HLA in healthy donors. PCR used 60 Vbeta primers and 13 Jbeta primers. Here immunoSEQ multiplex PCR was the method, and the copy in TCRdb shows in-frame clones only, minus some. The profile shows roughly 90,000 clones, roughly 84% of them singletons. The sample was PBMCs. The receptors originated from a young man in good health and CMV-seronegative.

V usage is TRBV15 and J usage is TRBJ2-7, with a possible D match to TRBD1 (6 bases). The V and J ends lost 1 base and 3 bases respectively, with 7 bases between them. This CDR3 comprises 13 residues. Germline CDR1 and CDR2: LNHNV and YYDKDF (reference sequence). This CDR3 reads CATSRVQGYEQYF. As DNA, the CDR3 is TGTGCCACCAGCAGAGTACAGGGCTACGAGCAGTACTTC. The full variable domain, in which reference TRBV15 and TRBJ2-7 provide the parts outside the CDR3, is DAMVIQNPRYQVTQFGKPVTLSCSQTLNHNVMYWYQQKSSQAPKLLFHYYDKDFNNEADTPDNFQSRRPNTSFCFLDIRSPGLGDTAMYLCATSRVQGYEQYFGPGTRLTVT.

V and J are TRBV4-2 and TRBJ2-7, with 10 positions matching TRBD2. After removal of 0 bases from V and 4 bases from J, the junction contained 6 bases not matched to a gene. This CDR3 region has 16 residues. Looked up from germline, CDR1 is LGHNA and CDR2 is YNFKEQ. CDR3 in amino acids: CASSQDSSGSRYEQYF. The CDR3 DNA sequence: TGTGCCAGCAGCCAAGATTCTAGCGGGAGTAGGTACGAGCAGTACTTC.

The CDR3 nucleotides are TGCGCCAGCAGCCGAATATCGGGTGACCGTCCTTGGTCCGAGCAGTACTTC. It translates to CASSRISGDRPWSEQYF. V usage is TRBV4-1 and J usage is TRBJ2-7; unclear D gene. Germline V gene sequence: CDR1 MGHRA, CDR2 YSYEKL. V lost 4 bases, J lost 6 bases, and 25 bases lay in between. This CDR3 is built from 17 residues.

The CDR3 reads CATSRAGGDTGELFF. Written as DNA, the CDR3 is TGTGCCACCAGCAGAGCGGGAGGCGATACCGGGGAGCTGTTTTTT. This chain links TRBV15 with TRBJ2-2; 7 nucleotides align to TRBD2. The junction had 4 bases not matched to a gene; V was cut back by 1 base and J by 5 bases. Germline V gives CDR1 LNHNV, CDR2 YYDKDF (reference sequence). This CDR3 region has 15 residues.

CDR3 residues: CASSLRQGTDTQYF. CDR3 nucleotides: TGCGCCAGCAGCCTTCGACAGGGCACAGATACGCAGTATTTT. The rearrangement uses TRBV5-1 and TRBJ2-3; tentative D call: TRBD1 (6 bases). Trimming stripped 4 bases from V and 1 base from J, with 10 bases between. Germline V gives CDR1 SGHRS, CDR2 YFSETQ. The CDR3 is made up of 14 amino acids.

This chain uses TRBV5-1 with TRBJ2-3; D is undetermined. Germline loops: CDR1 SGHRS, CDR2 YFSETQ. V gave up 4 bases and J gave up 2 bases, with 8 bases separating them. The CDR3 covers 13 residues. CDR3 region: CASSKPPTDTQYF. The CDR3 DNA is TGCGCCAGCAGCAAGCCACCCACAGATACGCAGTATTTT. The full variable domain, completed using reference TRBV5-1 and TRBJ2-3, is KAGVTQTPRYLIKTRGQQVTLSCSPISGHRSVSWYQQTPGQGLQFLFEYFSETQRNKGNFPGRFSGRQFSNSRSEMNVSTLELGDSALYLCASSKPPTDTQYFGPGTRLTVL.

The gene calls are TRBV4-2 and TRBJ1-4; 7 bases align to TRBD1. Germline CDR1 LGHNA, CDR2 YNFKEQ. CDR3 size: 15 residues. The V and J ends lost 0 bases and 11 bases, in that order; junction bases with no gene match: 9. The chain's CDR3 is CASSQDGRGRGKLFF. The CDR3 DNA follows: TGTGCCAGCAGCCAAGATGGCAGGGGGAGAGGGAAACTGTTTTTT.

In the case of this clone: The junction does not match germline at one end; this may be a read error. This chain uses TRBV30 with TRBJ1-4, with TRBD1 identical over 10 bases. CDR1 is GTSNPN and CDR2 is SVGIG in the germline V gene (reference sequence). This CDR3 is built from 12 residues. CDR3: CAWNTQGQGFLF. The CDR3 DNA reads TGTGCCTGGAACACACAGGGACAGGGGTTCCTTTTT.

The CDR3 sequence is CASSPRTVSTDTQYF. The CDR3 DNA follows: TGTGCCAGCAGCCCTCGTACAGTTAGCACAGATACGCAGTATTTT. This sequence joins TRBV27 and TRBJ2-3; D not certain. This CDR3 region has 15 residues. In germline, CDR1 is MNHEY, CDR2 SMNVEV (reference sequence). The V and J ends lost 6 bases and 0 bases respectively, with 13 bases between them.

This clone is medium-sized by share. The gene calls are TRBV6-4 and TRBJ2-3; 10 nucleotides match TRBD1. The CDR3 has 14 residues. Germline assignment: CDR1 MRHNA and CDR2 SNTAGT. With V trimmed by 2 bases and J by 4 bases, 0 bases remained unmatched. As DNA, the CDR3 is TGTGCCAGCAGTGACGGACAGGGGGCAGATACGCAGTATTTT. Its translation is CASSDGQGADTQYF.

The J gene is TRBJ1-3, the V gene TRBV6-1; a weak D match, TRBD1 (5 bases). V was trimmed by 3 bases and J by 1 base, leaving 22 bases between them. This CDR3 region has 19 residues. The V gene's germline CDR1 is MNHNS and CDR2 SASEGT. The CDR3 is CASSELRRGLTYSGNTIYF. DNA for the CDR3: TGTGCCAGCAGTGAGCTCCGCCGGGGACTTACCTATTCTGGAAACACCATATATTTT.

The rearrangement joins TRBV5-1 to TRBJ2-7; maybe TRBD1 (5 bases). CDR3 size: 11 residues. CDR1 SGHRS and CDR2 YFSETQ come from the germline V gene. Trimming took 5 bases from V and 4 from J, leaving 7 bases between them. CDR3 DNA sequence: TGCGCCAGCAGGGACATATACGAGCAGTACTTC. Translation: CASRDIYEQYF. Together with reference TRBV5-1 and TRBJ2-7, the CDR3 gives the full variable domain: KAGVTQTPRYLIKTRGQQVTLSCSPISGHRSVSWYQQTPGQGLQFLFEYFSETQRNKGNFPGRFSGRQFSNSRSEMNVSTLELGDSALYLCASRDIYEQYFGPGTRLTVT.

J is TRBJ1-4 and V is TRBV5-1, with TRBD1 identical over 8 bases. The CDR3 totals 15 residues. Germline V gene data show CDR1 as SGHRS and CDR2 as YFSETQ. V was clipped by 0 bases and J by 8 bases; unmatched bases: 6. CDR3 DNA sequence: TGCGCCAGCAGCTTGGCCGACAGGGGACCGGAAAAACTGTTTTTT. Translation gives CASSLADRGPEKLFF.

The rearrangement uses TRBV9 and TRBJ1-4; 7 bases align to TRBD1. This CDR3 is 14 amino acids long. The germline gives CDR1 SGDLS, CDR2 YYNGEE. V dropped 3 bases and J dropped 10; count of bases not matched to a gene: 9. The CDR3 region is CASSETGTRGKLFF. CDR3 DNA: TGTGCCAGCAGCGAGACAGGGACAAGGGGAAAACTGTTTTTT.

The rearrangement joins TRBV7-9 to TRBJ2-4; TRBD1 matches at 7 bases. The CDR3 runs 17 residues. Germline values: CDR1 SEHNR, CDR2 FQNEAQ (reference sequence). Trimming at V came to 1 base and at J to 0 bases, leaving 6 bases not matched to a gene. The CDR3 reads CASSLGGTAVAKNIQYF. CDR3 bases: TGTGCCAGCAGCTTAGGGGGGACAGCCGTAGCCAAAAACATTCAGTACTTC.

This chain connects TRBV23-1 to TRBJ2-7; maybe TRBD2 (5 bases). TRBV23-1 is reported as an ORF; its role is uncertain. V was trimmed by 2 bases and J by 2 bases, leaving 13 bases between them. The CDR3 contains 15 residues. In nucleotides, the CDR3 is TGCGCCAGCAGTCAACCCCTAGCTACCACCTACGAGCAGTACTTC. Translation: CASSQPLATTYEQYF.

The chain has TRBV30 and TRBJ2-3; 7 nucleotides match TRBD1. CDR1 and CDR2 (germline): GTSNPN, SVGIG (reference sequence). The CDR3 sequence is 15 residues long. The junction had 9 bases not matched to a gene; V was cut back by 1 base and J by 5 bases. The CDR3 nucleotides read TGTGCCTGGAGTGACCCCAGGGGGATCGGAGATACGCAGTATTTT. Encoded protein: CAWSDPRGIGDTQYF.

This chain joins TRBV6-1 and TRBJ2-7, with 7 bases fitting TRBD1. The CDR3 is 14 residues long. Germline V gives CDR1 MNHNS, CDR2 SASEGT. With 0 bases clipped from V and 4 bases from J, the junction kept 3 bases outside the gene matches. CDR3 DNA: TGTGCCAGCAGTGAAGCAGGGGGCGAGTACGAGCAGTACTTC. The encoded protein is CASSEAGGEYEQYF.

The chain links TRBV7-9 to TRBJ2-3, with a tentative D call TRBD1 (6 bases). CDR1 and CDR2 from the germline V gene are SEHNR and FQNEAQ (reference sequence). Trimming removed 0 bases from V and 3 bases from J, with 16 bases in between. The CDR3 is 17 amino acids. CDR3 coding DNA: TGTGCCAGCAGCTTAGCCGCCCGGGACACAGGGACAGATACGCAGTATTTT. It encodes CASSLAARDTGTDTQYF.

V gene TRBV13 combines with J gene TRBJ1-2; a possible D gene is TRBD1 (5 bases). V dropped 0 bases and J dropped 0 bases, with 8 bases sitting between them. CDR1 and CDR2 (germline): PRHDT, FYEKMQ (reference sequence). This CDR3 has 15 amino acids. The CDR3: CASSLGQAANYGYTF. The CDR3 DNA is TGTGCCAGCAGCTTAGGACAGGCCGCTAACTATGGCTACACCTTC.